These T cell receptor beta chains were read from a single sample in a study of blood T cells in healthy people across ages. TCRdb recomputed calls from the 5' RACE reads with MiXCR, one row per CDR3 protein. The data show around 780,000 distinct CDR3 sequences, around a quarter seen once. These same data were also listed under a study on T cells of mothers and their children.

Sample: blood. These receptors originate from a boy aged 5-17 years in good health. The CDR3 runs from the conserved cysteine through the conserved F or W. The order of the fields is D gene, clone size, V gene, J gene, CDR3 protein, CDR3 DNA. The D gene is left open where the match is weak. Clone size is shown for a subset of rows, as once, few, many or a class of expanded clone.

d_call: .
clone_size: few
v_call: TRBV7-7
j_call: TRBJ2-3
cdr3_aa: CASSSGLLDTQYF
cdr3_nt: TGTGCCAGCAGCTCGGGACTCCTAGATACGCAGTATTTT

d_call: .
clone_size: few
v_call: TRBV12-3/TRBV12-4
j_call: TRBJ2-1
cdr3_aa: CASSLGGGALEQFF
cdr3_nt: TGTGCCAGCAGTTTAGGGGGGGGGGCTCTTGAGCAGTTCTTC

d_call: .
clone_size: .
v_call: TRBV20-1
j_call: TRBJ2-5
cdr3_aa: CSAPGGGSTQETQYF
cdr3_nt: TGCAGTGCTCCAGGCGGTGGGAGCACCCAAGAGACCCAGTACTTC

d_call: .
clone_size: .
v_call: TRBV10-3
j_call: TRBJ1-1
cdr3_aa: CAISESGGRNTEAFF
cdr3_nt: TGTGCCATCAGTGAGTCGGGAGGAAGGAACACTGAAGCTTTCTTT

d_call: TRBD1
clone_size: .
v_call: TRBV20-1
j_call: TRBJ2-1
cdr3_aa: CSARVLGTGEVNEQFF
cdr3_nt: TGCAGTGCTAGGGTCCTGGGGACAGGGGAGGTCAATGAGCAGTTCTTC

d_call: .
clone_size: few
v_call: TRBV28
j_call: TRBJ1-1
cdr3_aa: CASGGIRMNTEAFF
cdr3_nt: TGTGCCAGTGGTGGGATCAGGATGAACACTGAAGCTTTCTTT

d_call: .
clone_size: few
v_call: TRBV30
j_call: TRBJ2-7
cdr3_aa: CAWSVVSTALGNEQYF
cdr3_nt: TGTGCCTGGAGTGTAGTCTCGACAGCCCTCGGCAACGAGCAGTACTTC

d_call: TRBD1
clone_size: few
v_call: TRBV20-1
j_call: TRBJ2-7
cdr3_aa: CSAGQGLYEQYF
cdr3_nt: TGCAGTGCTGGACAGGGTTTATACGAGCAGTACTTC

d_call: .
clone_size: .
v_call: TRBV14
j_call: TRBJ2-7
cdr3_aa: CASSPLGGLSYEQYF
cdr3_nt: TGTGCCAGCAGCCCCCTGGGTGGGCTTTCCTACGAGCAGTACTTC

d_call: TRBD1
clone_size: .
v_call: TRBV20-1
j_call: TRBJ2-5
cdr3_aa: CSATGTVQETQYF
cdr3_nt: TGCAGTGCTACCGGGACAGTCCAAGAGACCCAGTACTTC

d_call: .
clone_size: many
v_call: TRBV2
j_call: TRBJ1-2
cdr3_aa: CASSAGGGYTF
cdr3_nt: TGTGCCAGCAGTGCCGGTGGTGGCTACACCTTC

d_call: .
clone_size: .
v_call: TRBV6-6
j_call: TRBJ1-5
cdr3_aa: CASIVGSGFNQPQHF
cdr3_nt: TGTGCCAGCATTGTGGGCAGTGGCTTTAATCAGCCCCAGCATTTT

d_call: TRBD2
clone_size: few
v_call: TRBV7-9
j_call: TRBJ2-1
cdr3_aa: CASSPSLTSGGAREQFF
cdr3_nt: TGTGCCAGCAGCCCGTCCCTGACTAGCGGGGGGGCCCGGGAGCAGTTCTTC

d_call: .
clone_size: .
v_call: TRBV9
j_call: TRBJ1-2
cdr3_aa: CASNLKQGTGYTF
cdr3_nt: TGTGCCAGCAACCTTAAACAGGGAACTGGCTACACCTTC

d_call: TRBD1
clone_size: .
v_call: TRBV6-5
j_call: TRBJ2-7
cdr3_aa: CASSRGQVSYEQYF
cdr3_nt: TGTGCCAGCAGCCGGGGACAGGTCTCCTACGAGCAGTACTTC

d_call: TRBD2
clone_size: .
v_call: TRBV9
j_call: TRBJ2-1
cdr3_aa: CASSSGLAGPDNEQFF
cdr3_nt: TGTGCCAGCAGCTCGGGACTAGCGGGGCCTGACAATGAGCAGTTCTTC

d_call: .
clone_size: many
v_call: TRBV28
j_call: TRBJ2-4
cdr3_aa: CASSFSGKEGIQYF
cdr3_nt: TGTGCCAGCAGTTTTTCAGGGAAGGAGGGCATTCAGTACTTC

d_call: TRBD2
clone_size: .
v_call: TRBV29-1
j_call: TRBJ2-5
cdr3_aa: CSVLGMPAGAQETQYF
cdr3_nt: TGCAGCGTCCTGGGAATGCCAGCGGGGGCTCAAGAGACCCAGTACTTC

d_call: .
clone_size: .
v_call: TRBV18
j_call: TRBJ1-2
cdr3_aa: CASSPGAPTRRDGYTF
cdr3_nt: TGTGCCAGCTCACCGGGGGCTCCTACGAGGAGGGATGGCTACACCTTC

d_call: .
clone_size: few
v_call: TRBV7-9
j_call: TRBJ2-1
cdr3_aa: CASSLYDEQFF
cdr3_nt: TGTGCCAGCAGCTTATACGATGAGCAGTTCTTC

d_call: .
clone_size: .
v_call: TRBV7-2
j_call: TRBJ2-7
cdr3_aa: CASSPEDGSPYEQYF
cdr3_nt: TGTGCCAGCAGCCCCGAGGACGGGAGCCCCTACGAGCAGTACTTC

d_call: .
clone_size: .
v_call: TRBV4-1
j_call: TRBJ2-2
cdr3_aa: CASSHGLSTGELFF
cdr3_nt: TGCGCCAGCAGCCATGGCTTGAGTACCGGGGAGCTGTTTTTT

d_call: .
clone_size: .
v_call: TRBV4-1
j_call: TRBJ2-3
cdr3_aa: CASSPGRGADTQYF
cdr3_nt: TGCGCCAGCAGCCCAGGAAGGGGAGCAGATACGCAGTATTTT

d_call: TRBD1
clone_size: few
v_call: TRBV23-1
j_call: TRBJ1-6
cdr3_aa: CASPGGQGNSPLHF
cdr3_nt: TGCGCCAGCCCCGGGGGACAGGGAAATTCACCCCTCCACTTT

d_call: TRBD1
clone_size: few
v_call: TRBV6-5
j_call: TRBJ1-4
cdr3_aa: CATRGGSNEKLFF
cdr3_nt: TGTGCCACCAGGGGGGGAAGTAATGAAAAACTGTTTTTT

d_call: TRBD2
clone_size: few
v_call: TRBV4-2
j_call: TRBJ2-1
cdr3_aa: CASSPSGGGAFGEQFF
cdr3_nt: TGTGCCAGCAGTCCATCTGGCGGGGGGGCCTTCGGTGAGCAGTTCTTC

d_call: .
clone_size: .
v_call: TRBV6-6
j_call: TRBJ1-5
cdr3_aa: CASSSEGFQEPQHF
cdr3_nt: TGTGCCAGCAGTTCGGAGGGATTCCAGGAGCCCCAGCATTTT

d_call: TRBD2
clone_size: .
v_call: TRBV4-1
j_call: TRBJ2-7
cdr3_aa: CASSQPSSGLHEQYF
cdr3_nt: TGCGCCAGCAGCCAACCGTCTAGCGGCCTCCACGAGCAGTACTTC

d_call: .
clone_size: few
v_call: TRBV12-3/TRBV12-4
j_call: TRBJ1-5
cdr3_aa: CASTTSYRGSSNQPQHF
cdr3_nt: TGTGCCAGCACCACTTCGTATCGGGGGTCCAGCAATCAGCCCCAGCATTTT

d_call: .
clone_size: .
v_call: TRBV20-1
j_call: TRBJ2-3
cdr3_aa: CSATPGTYTDTQYF
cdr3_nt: TGCAGTGCTACACCTGGGACATACACAGATACGCAGTATTTT

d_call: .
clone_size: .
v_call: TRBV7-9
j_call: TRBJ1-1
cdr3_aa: CASSLSQTAEAFF
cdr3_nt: TGTGCCAGCAGCTTATCGCAGACCGCTGAAGCTTTCTTT

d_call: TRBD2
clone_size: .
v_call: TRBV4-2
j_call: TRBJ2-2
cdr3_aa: CASSQDRVTSFRTGELFF
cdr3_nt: TGTGCCAGCAGCCAAGATAGGGTGACTAGCTTCAGGACCGGGGAGCTGTTTTTT

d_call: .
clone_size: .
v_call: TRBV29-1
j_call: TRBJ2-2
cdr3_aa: CSVVNRDANTGELFF
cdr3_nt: TGCAGCGTAGTAAACAGGGACGCGAACACCGGGGAGCTGTTTTTT

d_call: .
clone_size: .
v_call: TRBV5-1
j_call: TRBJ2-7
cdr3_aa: CASSFAPNQRAEQYF
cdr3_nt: TGCGCCAGCAGCTTCGCACCAAACCAGAGGGCCGAGCAGTACTTC

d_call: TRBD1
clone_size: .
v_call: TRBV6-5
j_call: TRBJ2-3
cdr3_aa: CASSTAGGSTDTQYF
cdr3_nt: TGTGCCAGCAGTACCGCAGGGGGTAGCACAGATACGCAGTATTTT

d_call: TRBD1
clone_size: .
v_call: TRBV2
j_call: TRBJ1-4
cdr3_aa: CASSELADRVDEKLFF
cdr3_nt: TGTGCCAGCAGTGAGTTGGCGGACAGGGTGGATGAAAAACTGTTTTTT

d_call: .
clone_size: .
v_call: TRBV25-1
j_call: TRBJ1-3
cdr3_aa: CASSALGTVATIYF
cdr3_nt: TGTGCCAGCAGTGCCCTCGGTACGGTCGCCACCATATATTTT

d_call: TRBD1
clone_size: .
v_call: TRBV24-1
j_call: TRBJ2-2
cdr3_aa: CATSARPDRPNTGELFF
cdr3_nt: TGTGCCACCAGTGCCCGACCGGACAGGCCGAACACCGGGGAGCTGTTTTTT

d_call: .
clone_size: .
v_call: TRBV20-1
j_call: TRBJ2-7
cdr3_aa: CSARDARVHEQYF
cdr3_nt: TGCAGTGCTAGAGATGCCAGGGTCCACGAGCAGTACTTC

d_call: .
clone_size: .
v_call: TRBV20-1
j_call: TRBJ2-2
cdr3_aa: CSARDLGSNTGELFF
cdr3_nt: TGCAGTGCTAGAGATTTAGGATCGAACACCGGGGAGCTGTTTTTT

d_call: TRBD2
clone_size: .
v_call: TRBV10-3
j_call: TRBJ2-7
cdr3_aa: CATTLAGGVYEQYF
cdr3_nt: TGTGCCACTACCCTAGCGGGGGGCGTCTACGAGCAGTACTTC

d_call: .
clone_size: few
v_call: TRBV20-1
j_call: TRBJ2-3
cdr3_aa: CSARVQPSTDTQYF
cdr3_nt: TGCAGTGCTAGAGTCCAACCCAGCACAGATACGCAGTATTTT

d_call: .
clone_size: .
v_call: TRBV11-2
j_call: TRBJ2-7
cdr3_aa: CASSSISPEETQYF
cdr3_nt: TGTGCCAGCAGCTCCATATCCCCAGAAGAGACACAGTACTTC

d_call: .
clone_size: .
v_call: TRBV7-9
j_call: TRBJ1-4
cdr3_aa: CASSLSRPNEKLFF
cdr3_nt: TGTGCCAGCAGCTTGTCACGTCCGAATGAAAAACTGTTTTTT

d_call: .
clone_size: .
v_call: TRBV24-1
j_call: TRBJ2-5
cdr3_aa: CATSVTGETQYF
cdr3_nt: TGTGCCACCAGTGTCACAGGGGAGACCCAGTACTTC

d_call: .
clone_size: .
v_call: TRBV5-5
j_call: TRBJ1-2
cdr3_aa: CASSFGATGGYTF
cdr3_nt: TGTGCCAGCAGCTTCGGGGCCACGGGAGGCTACACCTTC

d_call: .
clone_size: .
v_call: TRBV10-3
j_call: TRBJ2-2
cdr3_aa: CAIRTSGSANTGELFF
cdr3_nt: TGTGCCATCCGGACGTCAGGGAGCGCGAACACCGGGGAGCTGTTTTTT

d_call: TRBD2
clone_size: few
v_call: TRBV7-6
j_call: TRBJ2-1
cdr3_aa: CASSLLGTSGGANEQFF
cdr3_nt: TGTGCCAGCAGCTTACTCGGGACTAGCGGGGGGGCGAATGAGCAGTTCTTC

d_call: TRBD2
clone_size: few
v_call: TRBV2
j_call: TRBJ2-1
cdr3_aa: CASTQRGAYNEQFF
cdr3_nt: TGTGCCAGCACTCAGCGGGGGGCGTACAATGAGCAGTTCTTC

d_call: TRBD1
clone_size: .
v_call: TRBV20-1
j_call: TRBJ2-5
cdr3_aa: CSARRDRGFEEQYF
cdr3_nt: TGCAGTGCTAGGAGGGACAGGGGGTTCGAAGAGCAGTACTTC

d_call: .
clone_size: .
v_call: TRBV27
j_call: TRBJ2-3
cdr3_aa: CASSTRSPQGDTQYF
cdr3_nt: TGTGCCAGCAGTACCCGCTCCCCTCAGGGAGATACGCAGTATTTT

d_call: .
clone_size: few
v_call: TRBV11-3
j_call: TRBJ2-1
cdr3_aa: CASSLSDTHNEQFF
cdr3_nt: TGTGCCAGCAGCTTATCTGACACCCACAATGAGCAGTTCTTC